This TCR beta chain derives from a study of CD8 T cells in ankylosing spondylitis (dated by TCRdb to between 2016 and 2019). About the investigation overall: T cell receptor beta repertoires were profiled in healthy donors and ankylosing spondylitis patients so that disease-linked TCR variants could be found. Peripheral blood samples were taken, and synovial fluid was additionally collected from ankylosing spondylitis patients. The full study cohort comprised roughly 24 ankylosing spondylitis patients and approximately 100 healthy donors. The full study reports these points: Significant enrichment of the disease-linked clones was reported in matched synovial fluid samples from ankylosing spondylitis patients. In peripheral blood, the disease-linked clones were found at relatively low frequencies and had a CD8+ phenotype. Blood from ankylosing spondylitis patients appeared to be characterized by a TCR beta motif composed of eight or nine highly homologous amino acid variants. Some motif variants had previously been reported in the synovial fluid and blood of reactive arthritis patients, which suggests shared mechanisms of disease initiation.

Concerning this clonotype: Its antigen target is currently unknown. The sample holds no much larger clone one base away, and base qualities are not on file.

Trimming at the junction amounts to 2 bases on V and 12 bases on J, and the germline ends lie 4 bases apart. Taken from cysteine to phenylalanine, the CDR3 has 9 residues. The CDR3 DNA has 27 bases and is translated from base 1. For sequencing, an Illumina HiSeq 2500 was employed. Quantitative 5'-RACE with molecular barcodes was used to prepare TCR beta libraries. From the authors' description of their analysis: To identify disease-linked TCR variants, a new computational method was used, one built on a probabilistic model of VDJ rearrangement. Starting from the raw public reads, TCRdb applied fastp trimming at Q25, assembled clones with MiXCR and retained in-frame beta chains. Each CDR3 protein appears once, grouped with its most common genes and DNA. The V and J calls reflect TCRdb's pipeline rather than the authors' work. Within this sample are about 260,000 distinct CDR3 sequences, with roughly 20% of them counted one time only. The ten largest clones take up about 8% of the sample.

The V and J segments used are TRBV23-1 and TRBJ1-2; the D gene lacks a confident call. TRBV23-1 is reported as an ORF; its role is uncertain. This clonotype was obtained from a male donor with ankylosing spondylitis or in good health (not recorded which). The sequenced material came from blood, either unsorted or a sorted T cell fraction (not recorded which). The CDR3 sequence is CASSQGHTF. The DNA sequence is given as TGCGCCAGCAGTCAAGGACACACCTTC.